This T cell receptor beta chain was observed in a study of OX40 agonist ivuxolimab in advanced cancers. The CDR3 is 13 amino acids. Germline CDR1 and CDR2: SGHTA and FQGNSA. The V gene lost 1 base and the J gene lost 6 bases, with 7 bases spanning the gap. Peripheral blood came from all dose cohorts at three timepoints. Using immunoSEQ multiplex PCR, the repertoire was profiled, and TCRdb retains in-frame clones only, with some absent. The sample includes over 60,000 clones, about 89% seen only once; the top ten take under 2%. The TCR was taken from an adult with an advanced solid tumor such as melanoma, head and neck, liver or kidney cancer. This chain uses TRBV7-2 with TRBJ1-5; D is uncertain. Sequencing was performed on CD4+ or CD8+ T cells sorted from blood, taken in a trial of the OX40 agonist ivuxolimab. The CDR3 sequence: CASSLGSAQPQHF. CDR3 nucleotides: TGTGCCAGCAGCTTAGGTTCTGCTCAGCCCCAGCATTTT.